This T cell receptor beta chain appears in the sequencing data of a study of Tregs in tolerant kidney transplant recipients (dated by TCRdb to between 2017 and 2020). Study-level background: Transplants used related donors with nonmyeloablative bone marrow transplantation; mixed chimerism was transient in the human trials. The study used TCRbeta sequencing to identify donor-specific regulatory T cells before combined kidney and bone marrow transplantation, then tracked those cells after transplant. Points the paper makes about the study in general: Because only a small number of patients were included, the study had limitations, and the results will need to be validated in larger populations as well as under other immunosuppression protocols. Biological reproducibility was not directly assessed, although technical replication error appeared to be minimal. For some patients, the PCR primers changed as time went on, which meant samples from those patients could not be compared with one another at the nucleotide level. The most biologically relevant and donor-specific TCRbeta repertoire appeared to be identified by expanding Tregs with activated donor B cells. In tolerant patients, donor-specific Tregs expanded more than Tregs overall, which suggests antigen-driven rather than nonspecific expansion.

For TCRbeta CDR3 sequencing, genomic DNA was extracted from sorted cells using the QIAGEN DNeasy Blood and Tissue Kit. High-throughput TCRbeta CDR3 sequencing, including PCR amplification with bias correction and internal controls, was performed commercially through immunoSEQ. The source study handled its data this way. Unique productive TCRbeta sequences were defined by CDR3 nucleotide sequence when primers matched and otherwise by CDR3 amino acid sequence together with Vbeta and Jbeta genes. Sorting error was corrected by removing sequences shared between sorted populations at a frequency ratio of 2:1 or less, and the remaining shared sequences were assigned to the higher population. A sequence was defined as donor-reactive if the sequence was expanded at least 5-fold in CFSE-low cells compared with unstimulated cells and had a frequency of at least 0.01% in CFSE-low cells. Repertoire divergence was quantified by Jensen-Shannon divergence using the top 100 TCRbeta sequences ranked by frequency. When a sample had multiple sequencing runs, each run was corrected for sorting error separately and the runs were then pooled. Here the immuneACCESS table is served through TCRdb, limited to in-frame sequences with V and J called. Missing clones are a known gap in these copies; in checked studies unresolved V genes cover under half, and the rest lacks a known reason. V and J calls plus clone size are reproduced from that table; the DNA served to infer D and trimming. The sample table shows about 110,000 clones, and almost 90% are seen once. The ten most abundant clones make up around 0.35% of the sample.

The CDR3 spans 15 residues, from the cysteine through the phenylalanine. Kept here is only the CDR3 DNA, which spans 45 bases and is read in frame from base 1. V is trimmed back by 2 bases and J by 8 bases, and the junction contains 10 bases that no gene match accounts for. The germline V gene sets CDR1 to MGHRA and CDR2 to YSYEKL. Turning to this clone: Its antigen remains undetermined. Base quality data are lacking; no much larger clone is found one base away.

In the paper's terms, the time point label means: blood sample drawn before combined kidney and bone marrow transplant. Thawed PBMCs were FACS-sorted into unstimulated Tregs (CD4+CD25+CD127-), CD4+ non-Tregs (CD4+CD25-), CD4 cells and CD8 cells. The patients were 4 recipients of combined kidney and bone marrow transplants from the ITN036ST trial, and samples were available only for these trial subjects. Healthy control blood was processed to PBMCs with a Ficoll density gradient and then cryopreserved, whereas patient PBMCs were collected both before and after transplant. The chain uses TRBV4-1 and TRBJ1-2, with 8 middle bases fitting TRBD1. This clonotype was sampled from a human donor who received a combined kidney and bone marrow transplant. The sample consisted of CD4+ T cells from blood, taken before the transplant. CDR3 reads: CASSQPAGGFQGYTF. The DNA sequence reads TGCGCCAGCAGCCAACCAGCAGGGGGCTTTCAAGGCTACACCTTC.